The rows below give T cell receptor beta chains drawn from one sample of a study of T cell repertoires in cytomegalovirus infection. TCRdb independently ran MiXCR on the reads; one entry per CDR3 protein. The data show about 530,000 distinct CDR3 sequences, 26% seen once. Sequenced input: PBMCs. The receptors come from a human donor in good health (CMV status not recorded). Some clones in this sample may be carry-over from other donors' samples. Both conserved end residues are part of each CDR3. The D gene is left open where the match is weak. Not every row has a clone size; where given, it reads once, few, many or a size class.

>TRBV2|-|TRBJ1-1|-
TGTGCCAGCAGTGTCTGGCAGAACACTGAAGCTTTCTTT
CASSVWQNTEAFF
>TRBV12-3/TRBV12-4|-|TRBJ1-5|-
TGTGCCAGCGGACTCCCCGTTCAGCCCCAGCATTTT
CASGLPVQPQHF
>TRBV5-1|TRBD2|TRBJ2-5|-
TGCGCCAGCAGCTCGACTAGCGGGAGAATGGAGACCCAGTACTTC
CASSSTSGRMETQYF
>TRBV7-2|-|TRBJ1-5|-
TGTGCCAGCAGCTCTCGGGCTGGAAATCAGCCCCAGCATTTT
CASSSRAGNQPQHF
>TRBV19|TRBD2|TRBJ2-1|few
TGTGCCAGTACCACTAGCGGGAGATACAATGAGCAGTTCTTC
CASTTSGRYNEQFF
>TRBV28|TRBD1|TRBJ2-5|-
TGTGCCAGCAGTCGGGACAGGAGACAAGAGACCCAGTACTTC
CASSRDRRQETQYF
>TRBV20-1|-|TRBJ1-2|-
TGCAGTGCTAGAGATGGGGGGGATGTTAGAGGGGGCTACACCTTC
CSARDGGDVRGGYTF
>TRBV11-2|TRBD1|TRBJ2-7|few
TGTGCCAGCACCCCATGGCCGGGACAGGGCTCCTACGAGCAGTACTTC
CASTPWPGQGSYEQYF
>TRBV7-9|-|TRBJ2-3|-
TGTGCCAGCAGCTATACACTAAACACAGATACGCAGTATTTT
CASSYTLNTDTQYF
>TRBV7-2|TRBD1|TRBJ1-5|many
TGTGCCAGCAGCTTCAGGGGGAACAATCAGCCCCAGCATTTT
CASSFRGNNQPQHF
>TRBV19|-|TRBJ2-2|-
TGTGCCAGTAGTACCCGGACTTTTTCCGGGGAGCTGTTTTTT
CASSTRTFSGELFF
>TRBV7-3|-|TRBJ2-2|-
TGTGCCAGCAGCTTAAAAGGGACAAACGAGGCCGGGGAGCTGTTTTTT
CASSLKGTNEAGELFF
>TRBV4-3|TRBD2|TRBJ2-1|few
TGCGCCAGCAGCCAAGGAAGTGTGGGACTAGGTAGATTTTACAATGAGCAGTTCTTC
CASSQGSVGLGRFYNEQFF
>TRBV7-9|-|TRBJ2-7|-
TGTGCCAGCAGCCCACGAGAGGGGGGAATATACGAGCAGTACTTC
CASSPREGGIYEQYF
>TRBV30|-|TRBJ2-5|-
TGTGCCTGGAGTGTTGGGGGAGGAGTGAGGGAGACCCAGTACTTC
CAWSVGGGVRETQYF
>TRBV27|TRBD1|TRBJ2-1|-
TGTGCCAGCAGTTTCTGGGACAGGATTCGCAATGAGCAGTTCTTC
CASSFWDRIRNEQFF
>TRBV7-2|-|TRBJ1-6|few
TGTGCCATACAGTGGGGTAGTGAGTCACCCCTCCACTTT
CAIQWGSESPLHF
>TRBV7-7|TRBD2|TRBJ2-5|-
TGTGCTAGCAGCCCGAGACTAGCGGGAGGGCCAGAGACCCAGTACTTC
CASSPRLAGGPETQYF
>TRBV3-1|-|TRBJ2-3|-
TGTGCCAGCACTCCTGGCAGCGTAGAAACGCAGTATTTT
CASTPGSVETQYF
>TRBV28|-|TRBJ1-2|few
TGTGCCAGCAGTTTAGAGATCTATGGCTACACCTTC
CASSLEIYGYTF
>TRBV29-1|TRBD1|TRBJ1-5|-
TGCAGCGTCTCAACCGGGACAGGGATCAATCAGCCCCAGCATTTT
CSVSTGTGINQPQHF
>TRBV7-2|-|TRBJ1-1|-
TGTGCCAGCAGCTTAGGAGGAGGGAAGAACACTGAAGCTTTCTTT
CASSLGGGKNTEAFF
>TRBV18|TRBD2|TRBJ2-1|few
TGTGCCAGCTCACCACTCTCTAGCGGGAGGATCGACAATGAGCAGTTCTTC
CASSPLSSGRIDNEQFF
>TRBV30|TRBD2|TRBJ2-5|-
TGTGCTTATCTAGCGGAAGAGACCCAGTACTTC
CAYLAEETQYF
>TRBV19|-|TRBJ1-2|-
TGTGCCAGTAGTAACCTTCCAACGGGGGACTATGGCTACACCTTC
CASSNLPTGDYGYTF
>TRBV7-2|-|TRBJ1-1|many
TGTGCCAGCAGCTTAGGACAGTCGAACACTGAAGCTTTCTTT
CASSLGQSNTEAFF
>TRBV19|-|TRBJ2-2|few
TGTGCCAGTAGTTTTCCCGGCGGGGAGCTGTTTTTT
CASSFPGGELFF
>TRBV20-1|TRBD2|TRBJ2-1|-
TGCAGTGCTTTGATAGCGGGAGGGCCCAACAATGAGCAGTTCTTC
CSALIAGGPNNEQFF
>TRBV29-1|-|TRBJ2-2|-
TGCAGCGGAGGGGCTAACACCGGGGAGCTGTTTTTT
CSGGANTGELFF
>TRBV6-2/TRBV6-3|-|TRBJ2-1|few
TGTGCCAGCAGTTACGGGTTAAGCAATGAGCAGTTCTTC
CASSYGLSNEQFF
>TRBV2|TRBD2|TRBJ2-1|few
TGTGCCAGCAGGCGCCCGGGACTAGCGGGAGCAACTTCCTACAATGAGCAGTTCTTC
CASRRPGLAGATSYNEQFF
>TRBV6-5|-|TRBJ2-7|-
TGTGCCAGCAGCCTCTTCGGGCCGGTTTCCTACGAGCAGTACTTC
CASSLFGPVSYEQYF